This T cell receptor (beta chain) was captured by sequencing in a study of cytomegalovirus exposure and HLA in healthy donors. Overall study findings and caveats: Specific recognition of CMV antigens was confirmed in vitro for a few chains (all CMV-associated).

TCRdb's copy holds only in-frame clones and misses some; the assay was immunoSEQ multiplex PCR. The sample carries around 90,000 clones, roughly 83% recorded once. CDR1 and CDR2 from the germline V gene are SGHAT and FQDESV (reference sequence). Trimming took 1 base from V and 0 from J, leaving 12 bases between them. CDR3 length: 16 amino acids. Notes on this clone: Its antigen is as yet unknown.

The source is a young woman in good health and CMV-seropositive. Sample: PBMCs. The chain is built from TRBV11-1 and TRBJ1-1; D ambiguous. CDR3 in DNA: TGTGCCAGCAGCTTAGATCCGGGATTGTTGAACACTGAAGCTTTCTTT. It encodes CASSLDPGLLNTEAFF. The full variable domain, rest sourced from reference TRBV11-1 and TRBJ1-1, is EAEVAQSPRYKITEKSQAVAFWCDPISGHATLYWYRQILGQGPELLVQFQDESVVDDSQLPKDRFSAERLKGVDSTLKIQPAELGDSAMYLCASSLDPGLLNTEAFFGQGTRLTVV.